This T cell receptor beta chain was identified during a study of response to subunit inactivated influenza vaccine. TCRdb used MiXCR to reprocess the RT-PCR reads, holding one entry per CDR3 protein. The sample includes more than 500,000 distinct CDR3 sequences, about 10% of them seen just once. A word on this clonotype: A read error may be the cause here, since a much bigger clone is one base away.

In germline, CDR1 is SEHNR, CDR2 FQNEAQ (reference sequence). CDR3 length: 14 amino acids. This sample also belongs to another study, concerning T cells expressing NK-cell markers. That work adds: What made the TCR beta cDNA was 5'RACE template switching with UMIs.

This sequence was found in a man aged 50 or older who received an inactivated influenza vaccine. The sequencing here drew on PBMCs from blood, taken on the day of vaccination. V and J are TRBV7-9 and TRBJ2-7; 9 positions agree with TRBD1. The CDR3 nucleotides read TGTTCCAGCAGGTCGGACAGGGGAGCCTACGAGCAGTACTTC. Translated, it gives CSSRSDRGAYEQYF.